This is a list of T cell receptor beta chains from one sample in a study of shared clonotypes between healthy human individuals. Produced via immunoSEQ multiplex PCR; TCRdb's table is partial and in-frame only. The sample carries about 590,000 clones, nearly 97% recorded once. Sequencing was done on a sample of naive CD8+ T cells sorted from blood. The receptors come from a young woman in good health. The CDR3 runs from the conserved cysteine through the conserved F or W. A D gene is named only where the DNA matches it firmly. The listing skips clone size in some rows; elsewhere it reads once, few, many or a size class.

d_call	v_call	clone_size	j_call	cdr3_nt	cdr3_aa
TRBD1	TRBV30	NA	TRBJ2-7	TGTGCCGGGACAGGGGCCTCCTACGAGCAGTACTTC	CAGTGASYEQYF
NA	TRBV27	NA	TRBJ1-1	TGTGCCAGCAGTTTCCTCGACCAGGACACTGAAGCTTTCTTT	CASSFLDQDTEAFF
NA	TRBV7-9	NA	TRBJ1-1	TGTGCCAGCAGCGCGACAGGTCCTATGAACACTGAAGCTTTCTTT	CASSATGPMNTEAFF
NA	TRBV4-2	NA	TRBJ1-5	TGTGCCAGCAGCCAAGAGTCAGGGAGCAATCAGCCCCAGCATTTT	CASSQESGSNQPQHF
TRBD1	TRBV28	NA	TRBJ2-7	TGTGCCAGCAGTTCTTGGGGACAGGGACACTCCTACGAGCAGTACTTC	CASSSWGQGHSYEQYF
NA	TRBV27	NA	TRBJ1-2	TGTGCCAGCAGTTTTGCCACAAACTATGGCTACACCTTC	CASSFATNYGYTF
NA	TRBV9	NA	TRBJ2-6	TGTGCCAGCAGCGGAACAGGCTCTGGGGCCAACGTCCTGACTTTC	CASSGTGSGANVLTF
NA	TRBV19	few	TRBJ1-5	TGTGCCAGTAGTTACCCCAGGGGCCGGTATAGCAATCAGCCCCAGCATTTT	CASSYPRGRYSNQPQHF
NA	TRBV10-1	NA	TRBJ1-1	TGCGCCAGCAGTGATTTGGGGAACCCTCCTGAAGCTTTCTTT	CASSDLGNPPEAFF
NA	TRBV28	NA	TRBJ2-7	TGTGCCAGCAGTTTGACAGGAATACTCTCCTACGAGCAGTACTTC	CASSLTGILSYEQYF
NA	TRBV27	NA	TRBJ2-7	TGTGCCAGCAGTTTACGGGGGGCTATGAACGAGCAGTACTTC	CASSLRGAMNEQYF
NA	TRBV7-8	NA	TRBJ2-1	TGTGCCAGCAGCTTAAGAAGGCTGGCTGAGCAGTTCTTC	CASSLRRLAEQFF
NA	TRBV29-1	NA	TRBJ2-3	TGCAGCGCCCAAAGGGATCCGCGCACAGATACGCAGTATTTT	CSAQRDPRTDTQYF
TRBD1	TRBV11-2	once	TRBJ2-5	TGTGCCAGCGGGGACAGCGAGGAGACCCAGTACTTC	CASGDSEETQYF
TRBD2	TRBV15	NA	TRBJ2-3	TGTGCCACCAGCGAACGGACTAGCGGGTACACAGATACGCAGTATTTT	CATSERTSGYTDTQYF
NA	TRBV27	NA	TRBJ2-1	TGTGCCAGCAGACGAGGGGGGAGCTCCTACAATGAGCAGTTCTTC	CASRRGGSSYNEQFF
NA	TRBV28	NA	TRBJ2-3	TGTGCCAGCAGTCTAGAGCAGGCCACAGATACGCAGTATTTT	CASSLEQATDTQYF
NA	TRBV7-3	NA	TRBJ2-1	TGTGCCAGCAGCCAAGGAGCGGAGCTCTACAATGAGCAGTTCTTC	CASSQGAELYNEQFF
NA	TRBV11-2	NA	TRBJ2-6	TGTGCCAGCAGCTTAGAGGGGTTTTATGGGGCCAACGTCCTGACTTTC	CASSLEGFYGANVLTF
NA	TRBV9	NA	TRBJ2-2	TGTGCCAGCAGCCCCCCAAGAACCGGGGAGCTGTTTTTT	CASSPPRTGELFF
NA	TRBV14	NA	TRBJ1-6	TGTGCCAGCAGCCAAGAGTCGTGGAATTCACCCCTCCACTTT	CASSQESWNSPLHF
TRBD2	TRBV7-2	NA	TRBJ2-3	TGTGCCAGCAGCTTGAGGTTGCGGGAGATGGCAGATACGCAGTATTTT	CASSLRLREMADTQYF
NA	TRBV29-1	NA	TRBJ2-7	TGCAGCGTTTCTCGGGGTCTTTTATACGAGCAGTACTTC	CSVSRGLLYEQYF
TRBD1	TRBV5-1	NA	TRBJ1-2	TGCGCCAGCAGCCTAGACAGGGAGGGCTACACCTTC	CASSLDREGYTF
NA	TRBV9	NA	TRBJ1-2	TGTGCCAGCAGCCCCGGGGGGGCCTTTCGCTATGGCTACACCTTC	CASSPGGAFRYGYTF
TRBD1	TRBV7-9	NA	TRBJ2-2	TGTGCCAGCAGCCACGGGACAGGGTCTAACACCGGGGAGCTGTTTTTT	CASSHGTGSNTGELFF
NA	TRBV28	NA	TRBJ2-2	TGTGCCAGCAGTTTCACGGGAAACACCGGGGAGCTGTTTTTT	CASSFTGNTGELFF
NA	TRBV27	NA	TRBJ2-3	TGTGCCAGCAGACTCGGACGCACCACAGATACGCAGTATTTT	CASRLGRTTDTQYF
NA	TRBV5-6	NA	TRBJ2-7	TGTGCCAGCAGCTTGTTTGGACCCTACGAGCAGTACTTC	CASSLFGPYEQYF
NA	TRBV28	NA	TRBJ2-1	TGTGCCAGCAGTTCCACCCGGGGGGCGGAGAGCTACAATGAGCAGTTCTTC	CASSSTRGAESYNEQFF
NA	TRBV18	NA	TRBJ1-2	TGTGCCAGCTCACCACCGGTAGGGACTTATGGCTACACCTTC	CASSPPVGTYGYTF
TRBD2	TRBV27	NA	TRBJ2-7	TGTGCCAGCAGCCCAGGACTAGCGGGAGCCTACGAGCAGTACTTC	CASSPGLAGAYEQYF
NA	TRBV2	NA	TRBJ2-1	TGTGCCAGCAGTGGAGAGGGGGAGAAACCTGTTGTGTACAATGAGCAGTTCTTC	CASSGEGEKPVVYNEQFF
NA	TRBV6-5	NA	TRBJ2-1	TGTGCCAGCTCCGATAACTGGCCTTCATACAATGAGCAGTTCTTC	CASSDNWPSYNEQFF
TRBD2	TRBV2	NA	TRBJ2-7	TGTGCCAGCAGTGTGGGGCTAGCGGAAACAAGGATCTCCTACGAGCAGTACTTC	CASSVGLAETRISYEQYF
TRBD2	TRBV19	NA	TRBJ2-7	TGTGCCAGTAGTATAGATAGCGGGAGTCGGTACGAGCAGTACTTC	CASSIDSGSRYEQYF